This section outlines one T cell receptor beta chain sequence together with its context. This sample is drawn from a study of T-cell memory formation after mild COVID-19. A single record per CDR3 protein comes from TCRdb applying MiXCR to the 5' RACE reads. The sample contains fewer than 600,000 distinct CDR3 sequences, roughly 21% of which appear only once. This CDR3 comprises 16 residues. The trim removed 1 base at V and 6 bases at J, leaving 5 bases unmatched. Per germline, CDR1 LGHNA and CDR2 YNFKEQ. This chain uses TRBV4-2 with TRBJ2-1, with TRBD2 identical over 11 bases. The TCR originated in an adult woman who had mild COVID-19 (a few samples of this study predate the infection). Cell type and time point are not known. The sample was PBMCs or a T cell subset sorted from them (not recorded which). CDR3 in DNA: TGTGCCAGCAGCCAAGGCGGACTAGCGGGTGGCAATGAGCAGTTCTTC. This sequence encodes CASSQGGLAGGNEQFF.